One sample yielded the 26 T cell receptor beta chains listed below, sequenced in a study of blood T cell repertoires in COVID-19. Some clones are missing from TCRdb's copy, which holds only in-frame ones; the method was immunoSEQ multiplex PCR. The table has some 89,000 clones, over 75% seen once. Sequenced input: peripheral blood. These receptors were obtained from a man aged 60-69 years with acute or convalescent COVID-19.

The gene calls are TRBV7-9 and TRBJ1-1; perhaps TRBD1 as D (6 bases). This CDR3 spans 14 amino acids. From germline, CDR1 is SEHNR and CDR2 FQNEAQ (reference sequence). Deletions cut 1 base from V and 5 bases from J, with 11 bases between. CDR3 coding DNA: TGTGCCAGCAGCTTAGATGGGGGCGGGACTGAAGCTTTCTTT. It is translated as CASSLDGGGTEAFF. The complete variable domain, with remaining parts taken from reference TRBV7-9 and TRBJ1-1, reads DTGVSQNPRHKITKRGQNVTFRCDPISEHNRLYWYRQTLGQGPEFLTYFQNEAQLEKSRLLSDRFSAERPKGSFSTLEIQRTEQGDSAMYLCASSLDGGGTEAFFGQGTRLTVV.

The rearrangement uses TRBV6-5 and TRBJ1-1; D is possibly TRBD1 (6 bases). V lost 6 bases and J 1 base, leaving 15 bases between the germline ends. The CDR3 loop spans 15 amino acids. Germline CDR1 MNHEY, CDR2 SVGAGI. The CDR3 protein is CASSLWGGQNTEAFF. CDR3 in DNA: TGTGCCAGCAGCCTCTGGGGGGGACAGAACACTGAAGCTTTCTTT.

The chain combines TRBV20-1 with TRBJ1-6; weak D call: TRBD1 (5 bases). V lost 3 bases to trimming and J lost 7 bases, with 13 bases between them. The CDR3 length is 14 residues. Germline CDR1 is DFQATT and CDR2 is SNEGSKA (reference sequence). CDR3 DNA sequence: TGCAGTGCTAGTGGGGGGAGGATCAATTCACCCCTCCACTTT. It translates to CSASGGRINSPLHF.

The chain employs TRBV6-5 and TRBJ1-2; the D is unclear. With 0 bases removed from V and 8 bases from J, the gap between germline ends came to 16 bases. This CDR3 has 15 residues. The germline V gene has CDR1 MNHEY and CDR2 SVGAGI. CDR3 amino acids: CASSYSGDPRVGYTF. The DNA for the CDR3 is TGTGCCAGCAGTTACTCCGGAGACCCTCGGGTCGGCTACACCTTC.

The rearrangement links TRBV6-1 to TRBJ1-6; D perhaps matches TRBD1 (5 bases). Germline V gives CDR1 MNHNS, CDR2 SASEGT. There are 19 residues in the CDR3. V was cut by 4 bases and J by 2 bases, with 21 bases left in between. CDR3 protein: CASSAKGVSGGTYNSPLHF. The CDR3 DNA is TGTGCCAGCAGTGCCAAAGGGGTCAGCGGCGGGACCTATAATTCACCCCTCCACTTT.

V usage is TRBV28 and J usage is TRBJ1-6, with D possibly TRBD1 on 6 matching bases. V dropped 4 bases and J dropped 0 bases, with 10 bases sitting between them. CDR3 length: 16 residues. CDR1 and CDR2 from the germline V gene are MDHEN and SYDVKM. CDR3 region: CASSSTGSSYNSPLHF. Written as DNA, the CDR3 is TGTGCCAGCAGTTCTACAGGGAGCTCCTATAATTCACCCCTCCACTTT. Based on the CDR3 plus reference TRBV28 and TRBJ1-6, the full variable domain is DVKVTQSSRYLVKRTGEKVFLECVQDMDHENMFWYRQDPGLGLRLIYFSYDVKMKEKGDIPEGYSVSREKKERFSLILESASTNQTSMYLCASSSTGSSYNSPLHFGNGTRLTVT.

V usage is TRBV15 and J usage is TRBJ1-1; TRBD1 might be the D (6 bases). Trimming cost V 4 bases and J 3 bases, with 15 bases left between them. Germline V CDR1 and CDR2: LNHNV, YYDKDF (reference sequence). The CDR3 length is 15 residues. The CDR3 DNA reads as TGTGCCACCAGCACATTACAGGGTAGGGACACTGAAGCTTTCTTT. Protein product: CATSTLQGRDTEAFF. The full variable domain, completed using reference TRBV15 and TRBJ1-1, is DAMVIQNPRYQVTQFGKPVTLSCSQTLNHNVMYWYQQKSSQAPKLLFHYYDKDFNNEADTPDNFQSRRPNTSFCFLDIRSPGLGDTAMYLCATSTLQGRDTEAFFGQGTRLTVV.

The chain has TRBV18 and TRBJ1-1; no clear D. Germline CDR1 reads KGHSH; CDR2 reads LQKENI. V was shortened by 5 bases and J by 1 base, with 5 bases between the two germline ends. The CDR3 totals 12 residues. The CDR3 DNA follows: TGTGCCAGCTCAAGCACGAACACTGAAGCTTTCTTT. Encoded protein: CASSSTNTEAFF.

V gene TRBV5-4 combines with J gene TRBJ1-1; D not resolved. The CDR3 contains 14 residues. The germline V gene encodes CDR1 SGHNT and CDR2 YYREEE (reference sequence). The V and J ends lost 10 bases and 5 bases respectively, with 21 bases between them. In DNA, the CDR3 is TGTGCCTCCCATCAGGCGGGGATTCGGACTGAAGCTTTCTTT. This encodes CASHQAGIRTEAFF.

This chain joins TRBV2 and TRBJ1-3, with TRBD1 as a possible D gene (5 bases). The V end was cut by 5 bases, the J end by 0 bases, with 23 bases between. Germline CDR1 reads SNHLY; CDR2 reads FYNNEI. The length of the CDR3 is 19 residues. This CDR3 reads CASSPGGVRGESSGNTIYF. The CDR3 region has the DNA TGTGCCAGCAGTCCGGGGGGTGTTAGGGGCGAAAGCTCTGGAAACACCATATATTTT.

The rearrangement links TRBV19 to TRBJ1-5; possible D gene TRBD1, 6 bases. CDR3 length: 15 residues. The germline V gene encodes CDR1 LNHDA and CDR2 SQIVND (reference sequence). The V end was cut by 7 bases, the J end by 10 bases, with 23 bases between. The CDR3 nucleotides read TGTGCCAGTACCTATGGGGGGGCGGGAAATGGACCCCAGCATTTT. Translation gives CASTYGGAGNGPQHF. Full variable domain (missing parts from reference TRBV19 and TRBJ1-5): DGGITQSPKYLFRKEGQNVTLSCEQNLNHDAMYWYRQDPGQGLRLIYYSQIVNDFQKGDIAEGYSVSREKKESFPLTVTSAQKNPTAFYLCASTYGGAGNGPQHFGDGTRLSIL.

The chain is built from TRBV19 and TRBJ2-7; D perhaps matches TRBD2 (8 bases). The CDR3 loop spans 16 amino acids. Per germline, CDR1 LNHDA and CDR2 SQIVND (reference sequence). V lost 4 bases and J lost 6, with 22 bases in between. CDR3 residues: CASSTLRGTSNGEQYF. Written as DNA, the CDR3 is TGTGCCAGTAGTACGCTCAGGGGGACTAGTAATGGCGAGCAGTACTTC. The full variable domain, its missing parts supplied by reference TRBV19 and TRBJ2-7, is DGGITQSPKYLFRKEGQNVTLSCEQNLNHDAMYWYRQDPGQGLRLIYYSQIVNDFQKGDIAEGYSVSREKKESFPLTVTSAQKNPTAFYLCASSTLRGTSNGEQYFGPGTRLTVT.

J is TRBJ1-5 and V is TRBV2; a possible D gene is TRBD1 (6 bases). From germline, CDR1 is SNHLY and CDR2 FYNNEI. CDR3 length: 14 residues. Trimming stripped 8 bases from V and 6 bases from J, with 17 bases between. The DNA for the CDR3 is TGTGCCAGCCGGGGACAATCATTAACTCAGCCCCAGCATTTT. The encoded protein is CASRGQSLTQPQHF.

V is TRBV6-5 and J is TRBJ1-1; D possibly corresponds to TRBD1 (5 bases). The V end was cut by 5 bases, the J end by 3 bases, with 16 bases between. CDR1 MNHEY and CDR2 SVGAGI come from the germline V gene. The CDR3 runs to 15 residues. CDR3 sequence (DNA): TGTGCCAGCAGTCACCCCCAGGGTAAGGACACTGAAGCTTTCTTT. Protein: CASSHPQGKDTEAFF.

This clone was detected only a few times. The genes are TRBV18 and TRBJ1-4; D unclear. This CDR3 comprises 11 residues. Trimming removed 3 bases at V and 8 bases at J, with 4 bases between. Germline V gene sequence: CDR1 KGHSH, CDR2 LQKENI. The CDR3 coding sequence is TGTGCCAGCTCACCCGGGGAAAAACTGTTTTTT. Translated: CASSPGEKLFF.

The V call is TRBV29-1, the J call TRBJ1-1, with D maybe TRBD1 (5 bases). CDR1 SQVTM and CDR2 ANQGSEA come from the germline V gene. CDR3 length equals 13 residues. V lost 2 bases to trimming and J lost 4 bases, with 11 bases between them. This CDR3 reads CSVEKRGSTEAFF. DNA for the CDR3: TGCAGCGTTGAAAAAAGGGGTAGCACTGAAGCTTTCTTT.

The gene calls are TRBV3-1 (or the pseudogene TRBV3-2) and TRBJ2-5, with a weak D call TRBD2 (5 bases). The length of the CDR3 is 15 residues. Looked up from germline, CDR1 is LGHDT and CDR2 is YNNKEL (reference sequence). V was pared by 7 bases and J by 4 bases, with 19 bases between. The CDR3 DNA is TGTGCCAGCACCCGAACGTGGGCACGGGGAGAGACCCAGTACTTC. Protein sequence: CASTRTWARGETQYF.

Only a few counts were recorded for this clone. The CDR3 sequence is CASRGAHYGLFF. The CDR3, as DNA: TGTGCCAGCAGGGGGGCCCACTATGGGCTGTTTTTT. The chain has TRBV6-5 and TRBJ2-2; weak D call: TRBD1 (6 bases). Germline V gene data show CDR1 as MNHEY and CDR2 as SVGAGI. The CDR3 has 12 residues. Trimming cost V 6 bases and J 13 bases, with 15 bases left between them.

The gene calls are TRBV19 and TRBJ1-5; TRBD1 matches at 8 bases. The CDR3 has 13 residues. The V segment lost 7 bases and the J segment 6 bases; nucleotides outside the gene matches: 5. CDR1 is LNHDA, CDR2 SQIVND, per germline (reference sequence). CDR3 residues: CASTRTGIQPQHF. The DNA of the CDR3 is TGTGCCAGTACCAGGACAGGGATTCAGCCCCAGCATTTT. The full variable domain, rest sourced from reference TRBV19 and TRBJ1-5, is DGGITQSPKYLFRKEGQNVTLSCEQNLNHDAMYWYRQDPGQGLRLIYYSQIVNDFQKGDIAEGYSVSREKKESFPLTVTSAQKNPTAFYLCASTRTGIQPQHFGDGTRLSIL.

This rearrangement joins TRBV21-1 to TRBJ1-2. TRBV21-1 is a pseudogene segment. This CDR3 region has 22 residues. CDR3 protein: CASSKGHSSGGSVERESYGYTF. CDR3 sequence (DNA): TGTGCCAGCAGCAAAGGGCATAGTAGTGGAGGGTCGGTAGAGCGTGAAAGCTATGGCTACACCTTC.

This chain uses TRBV25-1 with TRBJ1-2; 7 nucleotides match TRBD1. The CDR3 extends over 14 amino acids. The germline CDR1 and CDR2 sequences are MGHDK and SYGVNS. V shed 3 bases and J 4 bases; nucleotides not matched to a gene: 5. CDR3 loop: CASSETGTAYGYTF. CDR3 DNA: TGTGCCAGCAGTGAGACAGGGACGGCCTATGGCTACACCTTC.

The CDR3 region is CASTSIGGNEKLFF. The CDR3 coding sequence is TGTGCCAGCACCTCGATCGGAGGTAATGAAAAACTGTTTTTT. This chain links TRBV7-2 with TRBJ1-4, with D uncertain. CDR3 length: 14 residues. Per the germline V gene, CDR1 is SGHTA and CDR2 is FQGNSA. Trimming pared 7 bases from V and 4 bases from J, leaving 13 bases between.

The gene calls are TRBV30 and TRBJ1-4; 7 bases map to TRBD1. In germline, CDR1 is GTSNPN, CDR2 SVGIG (reference sequence). V lost 5 bases, J lost 3 bases, and 3 bases stayed unmatched. The CDR3 spans 13 residues. The CDR3 loop is CAWSTGANEKLFF. CDR3 in DNA: TGTGCCTGGTCTACAGGGGCTAATGAAAAACTGTTTTTT.

This chain joins TRBV30 and TRBJ1-1; D ambiguous. The CDR3 has 13 amino acids. V was clipped by 4 bases and J by 0 bases, with 9 bases between them. Germline V lookup: CDR1 GTSNPN, CDR2 SVGIG (reference sequence). Here the CDR3 reads CAWKPNVNTEAFF. CDR3 coding DNA: TGTGCCTGGAAGCCAAACGTGAACACTGAAGCTTTCTTT.

The chain recombines TRBV12-5 with TRBJ2-3, with D perhaps matching TRBD2 (5 bases). This CDR3 has 15 amino acids. Germline loops: CDR1 LGHNT, CDR2 FRNRAP. V lost 1 base and J 2 bases, leaving 10 bases between the germline ends. In DNA, the CDR3 is TGTGCTAGTGGTTTGGGTGAGGGATTCACAGATACGCAGTATTTT. Its protein is CASGLGEGFTDTQYF.

J is TRBJ1-1 and V is TRBV12-3 or TRBV12-4; D is undetermined. V lost 3 bases and J 1 base, leaving 6 bases between the germline ends. CDR3 length: 13 amino acids. The CDR3 loop is CASSFSGNTEAFF. The CDR3 bases are TGTGCCAGCAGTTTCTCGGGGAACACTGAAGCTTTCTTT.